This TCR beta chain came from a study of identifying expanded T cells in peripheral blood. Whole-study results and caveats: Around 1.2 clones differed between technical replicates, versus approximately 17 and 20 over time. Clone count variance between roughly 2-week samples rose with total template count.

Only in-frame clones appear in the TCRdb table, and some are missing; sequencing was by immunoSEQ multiplex PCR. The sample lists approximately 63,000 clones, 80% to 90% seen once, with roughly 4.5% in the top ten. This CDR3 has 14 residues. V lost 4 bases and J lost 5, with 15 bases in between. The V gene's germline CDR1 is SGHRS and CDR2 YFSETQ. Regarding this clone: Its antigen is undetermined. Other DNA sequences within the sample encode an identical CDR3.

Healthy donors had no documented immune events, such as infections, while sampled. The clonotype comes from a person aged 18 to 75 in good health. The sample consisted of blood. The chain carries TRBV5-1 and TRBJ1-1, with TRBD1 as a possible D gene (5 bases). The CDR3 loop is CASSEGVGGTEAFF. Here the CDR3 DNA reads TGCGCCAGCAGCGAGGGTGTTGGGGGGACTGAAGCTTTCTTT.